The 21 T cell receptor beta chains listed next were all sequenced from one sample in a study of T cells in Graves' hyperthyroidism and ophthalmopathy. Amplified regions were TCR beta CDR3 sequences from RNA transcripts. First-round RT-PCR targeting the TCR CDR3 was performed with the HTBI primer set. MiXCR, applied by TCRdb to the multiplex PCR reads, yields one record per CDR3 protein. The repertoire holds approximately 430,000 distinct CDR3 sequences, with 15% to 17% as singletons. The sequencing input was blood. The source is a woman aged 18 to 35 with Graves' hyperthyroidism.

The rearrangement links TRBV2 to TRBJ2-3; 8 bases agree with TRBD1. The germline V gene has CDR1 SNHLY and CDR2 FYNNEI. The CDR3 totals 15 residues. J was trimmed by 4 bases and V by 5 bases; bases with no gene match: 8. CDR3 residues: CASSTPGQGPDTQYF. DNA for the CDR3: TGTGCCAGCAGTACCCCCGGACAGGGACCAGATACGCAGTATTTT.

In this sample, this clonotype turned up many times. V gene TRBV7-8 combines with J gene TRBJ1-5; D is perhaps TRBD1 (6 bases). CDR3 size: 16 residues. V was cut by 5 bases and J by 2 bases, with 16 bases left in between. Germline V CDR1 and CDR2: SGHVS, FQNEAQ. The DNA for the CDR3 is TGTGCCAGCAGCCCGGGTTTAGGGGGAGGCAATCAGCCCCAGCATTTT. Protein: CASSPGLGGGNQPQHF.

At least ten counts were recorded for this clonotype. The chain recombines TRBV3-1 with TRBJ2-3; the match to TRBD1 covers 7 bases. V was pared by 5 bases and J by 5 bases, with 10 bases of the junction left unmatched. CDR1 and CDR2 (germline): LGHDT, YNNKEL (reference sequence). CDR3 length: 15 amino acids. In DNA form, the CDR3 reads TGTGCCAGCAGCTCACAGGGGCTCTTCGGAGATACGCAGTATTTT. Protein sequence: CASSSQGLFGDTQYF.

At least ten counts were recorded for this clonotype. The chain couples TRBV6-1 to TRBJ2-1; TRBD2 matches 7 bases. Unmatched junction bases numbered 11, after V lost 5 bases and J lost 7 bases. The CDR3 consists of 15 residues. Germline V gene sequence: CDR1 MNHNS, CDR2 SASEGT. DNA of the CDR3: TGTGCCAGCAGTTCGGGGACTACCGCTACTAATGAGCAGTTCTTC. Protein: CASSSGTTATNEQFF.

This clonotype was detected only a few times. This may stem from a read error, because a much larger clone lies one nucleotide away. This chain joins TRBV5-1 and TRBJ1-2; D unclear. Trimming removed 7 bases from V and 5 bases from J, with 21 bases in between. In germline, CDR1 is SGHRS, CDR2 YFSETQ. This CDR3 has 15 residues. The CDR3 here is CASGRGREGTYGYTF. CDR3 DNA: TGCGCCAGCGGCCGTGGAAGGGAAGGAACTTATGGCTACACCTTC.

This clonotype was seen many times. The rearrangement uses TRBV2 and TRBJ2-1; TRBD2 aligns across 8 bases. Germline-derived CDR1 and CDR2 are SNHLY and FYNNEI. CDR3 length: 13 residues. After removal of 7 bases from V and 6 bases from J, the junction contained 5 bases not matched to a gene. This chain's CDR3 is CASMRGAVNEQFF. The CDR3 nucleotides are TGTGCCAGCATGCGGGGGGCGGTCAATGAGCAGTTCTTC. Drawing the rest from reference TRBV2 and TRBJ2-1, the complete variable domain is EPEVTQTPSHQVTQMGQEVILRCVPISNHLYFYWYRQILGQKVEFLVSFYNNEISEKSEIFDDQFSVERPDGSNFTLKIRSTKLEDSAMYFCASMRGAVNEQFFGPGTRLTVL.

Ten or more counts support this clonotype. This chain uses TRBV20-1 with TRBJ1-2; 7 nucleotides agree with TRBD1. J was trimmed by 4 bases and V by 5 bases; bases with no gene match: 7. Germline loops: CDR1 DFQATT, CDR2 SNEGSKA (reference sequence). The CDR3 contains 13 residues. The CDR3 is CSAVDRAAYGYTF. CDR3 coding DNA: TGCAGTGCTGTCGACAGGGCTGCCTATGGCTACACCTTC.

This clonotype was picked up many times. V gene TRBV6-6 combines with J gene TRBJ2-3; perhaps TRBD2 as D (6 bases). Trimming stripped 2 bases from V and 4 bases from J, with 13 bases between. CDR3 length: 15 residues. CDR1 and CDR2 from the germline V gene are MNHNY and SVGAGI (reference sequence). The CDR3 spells CASSYKRASADTQYF. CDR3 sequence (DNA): TGTGCCAGCAGTTACAAGCGTGCTAGCGCAGATACGCAGTATTTT.

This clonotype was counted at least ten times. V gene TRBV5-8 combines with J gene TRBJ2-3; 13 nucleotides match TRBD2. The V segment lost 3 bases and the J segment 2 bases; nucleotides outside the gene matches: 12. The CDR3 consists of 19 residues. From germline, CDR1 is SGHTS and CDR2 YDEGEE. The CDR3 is CASSSPGTSGTRSTDTQYF. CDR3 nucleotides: TGTGCCAGCAGCTCGCCCGGGACTAGCGGGACCCGCTCCACAGATACGCAGTATTTT.

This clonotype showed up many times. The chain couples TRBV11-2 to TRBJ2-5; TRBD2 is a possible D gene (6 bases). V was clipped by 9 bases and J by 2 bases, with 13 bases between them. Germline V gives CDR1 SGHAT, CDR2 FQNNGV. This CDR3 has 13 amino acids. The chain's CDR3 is CASLLAGQETQYF. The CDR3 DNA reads TGTGCCAGTTTATTGGCGGGGCAAGAGACCCAGTACTTC. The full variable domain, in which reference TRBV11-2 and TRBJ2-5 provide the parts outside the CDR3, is EAGVAQSPRYKIIEKRQSVAFWCNPISGHATLYWYQQILGQGPKLLIQFQNNGVVDDSQLPKDRFSAERLKGVDSTLKIQPAKLEDSAVYLCASLLAGQETQYFGPGTRLLVL.

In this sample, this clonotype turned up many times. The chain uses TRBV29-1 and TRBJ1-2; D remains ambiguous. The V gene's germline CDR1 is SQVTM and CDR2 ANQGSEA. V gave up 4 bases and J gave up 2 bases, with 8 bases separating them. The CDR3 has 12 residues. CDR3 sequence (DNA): TGCAGCGTTGCAGGCGGCAACTATGGCTACACCTTC. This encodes CSVAGGNYGYTF.

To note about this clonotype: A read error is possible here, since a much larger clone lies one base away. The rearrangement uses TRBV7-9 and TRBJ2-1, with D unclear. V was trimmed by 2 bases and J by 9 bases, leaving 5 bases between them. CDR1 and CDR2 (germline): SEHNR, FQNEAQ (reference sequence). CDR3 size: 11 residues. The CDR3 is CASSLIREQFF. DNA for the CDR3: TGTGCCAGCAGCTTAATCCGTGAGCAGTTCTTC.

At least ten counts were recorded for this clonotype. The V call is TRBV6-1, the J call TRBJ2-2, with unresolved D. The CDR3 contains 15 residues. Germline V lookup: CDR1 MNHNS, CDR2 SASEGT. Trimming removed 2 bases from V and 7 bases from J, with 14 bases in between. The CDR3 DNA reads TGTGCCAGCAGTGAACCGGGCACGAAGGGCGGGGAGCTGTTTTTT. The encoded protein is CASSEPGTKGGELFF.

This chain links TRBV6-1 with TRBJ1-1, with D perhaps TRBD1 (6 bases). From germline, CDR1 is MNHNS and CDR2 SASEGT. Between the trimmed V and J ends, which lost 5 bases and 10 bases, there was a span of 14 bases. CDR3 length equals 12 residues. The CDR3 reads CASSKTQGPAFF. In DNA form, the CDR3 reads TGTGCCAGCAGTAAAACTCAGGGGCCAGCTTTCTTT.

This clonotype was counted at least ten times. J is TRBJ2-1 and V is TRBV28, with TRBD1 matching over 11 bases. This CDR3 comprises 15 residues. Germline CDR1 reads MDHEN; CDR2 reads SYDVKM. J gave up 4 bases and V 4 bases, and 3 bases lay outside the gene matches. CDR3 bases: TGTGCCAGCAGTTGGACAGGGGGCCTTTACAATGAGCAGTTCTTC. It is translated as CASSWTGGLYNEQFF.

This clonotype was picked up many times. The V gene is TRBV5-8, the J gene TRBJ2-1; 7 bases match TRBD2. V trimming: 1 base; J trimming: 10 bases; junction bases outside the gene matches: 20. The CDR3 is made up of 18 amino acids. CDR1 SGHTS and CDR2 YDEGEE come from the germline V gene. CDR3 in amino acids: CASSLSYGGERLVGEQFF. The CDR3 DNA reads TGTGCCAGCAGCTTGTCTTATGGGGGGGAAAGGCTTGTGGGGGAGCAGTTCTTC.

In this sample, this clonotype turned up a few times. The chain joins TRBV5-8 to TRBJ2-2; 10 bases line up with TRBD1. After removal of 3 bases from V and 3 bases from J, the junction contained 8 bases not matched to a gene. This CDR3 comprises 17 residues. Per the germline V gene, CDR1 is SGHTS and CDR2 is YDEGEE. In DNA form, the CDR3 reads TGTGCCAGCAGCTCGGCCTGGGGACAGGGGTACACCGGGGAGCTGTTTTTT. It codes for CASSSAWGQGYTGELFF.

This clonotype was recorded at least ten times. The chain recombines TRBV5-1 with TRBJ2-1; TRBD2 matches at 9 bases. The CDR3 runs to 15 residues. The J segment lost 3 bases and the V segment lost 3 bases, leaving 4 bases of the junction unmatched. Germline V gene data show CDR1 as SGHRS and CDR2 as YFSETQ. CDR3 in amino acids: CASSSSSGIYNEQFF. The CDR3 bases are TGCGCCAGCAGCTCATCTAGCGGGATCTACAATGAGCAGTTCTTC.

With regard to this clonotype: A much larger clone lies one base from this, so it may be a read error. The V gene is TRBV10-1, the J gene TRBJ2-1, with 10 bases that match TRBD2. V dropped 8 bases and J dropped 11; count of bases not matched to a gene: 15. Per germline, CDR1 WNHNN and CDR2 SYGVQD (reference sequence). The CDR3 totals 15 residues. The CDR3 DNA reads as TGCGCCAGCCCCGGCCAGACTAGCGGGCTCTATAAGCAGTTCTTC. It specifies CASPGQTSGLYKQFF.

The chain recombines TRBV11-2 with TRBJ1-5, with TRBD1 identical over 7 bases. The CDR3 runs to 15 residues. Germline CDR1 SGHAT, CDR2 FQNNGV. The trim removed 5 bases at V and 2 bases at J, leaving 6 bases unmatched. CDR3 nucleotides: TGTGCCAGCAGCACTCAGGGGGGGGGCAATCAGCCCCAGCATTTT. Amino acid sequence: CASSTQGGGNQPQHF.

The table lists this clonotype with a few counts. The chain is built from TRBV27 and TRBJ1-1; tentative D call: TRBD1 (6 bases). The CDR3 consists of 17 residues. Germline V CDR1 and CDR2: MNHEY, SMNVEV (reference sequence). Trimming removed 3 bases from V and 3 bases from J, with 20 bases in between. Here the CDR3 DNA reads TGTGCCAGCAGTTTCTCGCGGGGGCTGCTGTCGGACACTGAAGCTTTCTTT. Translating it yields CASSFSRGLLSDTEAFF.